Below are 5 T cell receptor beta chains sequenced from a single sample in a study of PD-1 blockade in classical Hodgkin lymphoma. Time point reported: cycle 4 day 1 (C4D1), after six to seven weeks of nivolumab. Exposure to brentuximab vedotin varied, and each patient had relapsed following autologous stem cell transplantation. Method: immunoSEQ multiplex PCR; TCRdb's copy keeps in-frame clones and lacks some. This table has 26,000 or so clones, around 72% appearing once. The sample was peripheral blood mononuclear cells (PBMCs), taken before the fourth cycle of nivolumab. The receptors here all came from a human donor with classical Hodgkin lymphoma.

The V call is TRBV19, the J call TRBJ2-6; TRBD1 is a possible D gene (6 bases). Trimming took 3 bases from V and 1 from J, leaving 13 bases between them. The CDR3 extends over 17 amino acids. Germline V lookup: CDR1 LNHDA, CDR2 SQIVND (reference sequence). CDR3 nucleotides: TGTGCCAGTAGTATGACAGGCTTCCTGTCTGGGGCCAACGTCCTGACTTTC. Protein sequence: CASSMTGFLSGANVLTF. Based on the CDR3 plus reference TRBV19 and TRBJ2-6, the full variable domain is DGGITQSPKYLFRKEGQNVTLSCEQNLNHDAMYWYRQDPGQGLRLIYYSQIVNDFQKGDIAEGYSVSREKKESFPLTVTSAQKNPTAFYLCASSMTGFLSGANVLTFGAGSRLTVL.

This clone was seen only a few times. The V call is TRBV7-2, the J call TRBJ2-3, with D perhaps matching TRBD2 (6 bases). V was pared by 6 bases and J by 3 bases, with 19 bases between. CDR3 length equals 16 residues. Per the germline V gene, CDR1 is SGHTA and CDR2 is FQGNSA. CDR3 region: CASSLIADPGTDTQYF. The CDR3 DNA follows: TGTGCCAGCAGTCTTATAGCGGACCCAGGTACAGATACGCAGTATTTT.

This sequence joins TRBV4-1 and TRBJ2-3; D perhaps matches TRBD2 (5 bases). The germline V and J ends were trimmed by 0 bases and 7 bases, with 14 bases remaining between them. The germline CDR1 and CDR2 sequences are MGHRA and YSYEKL. The CDR3 contains 15 residues. The CDR3 sequence: CASSQEEVPYNTQYF. DNA for the CDR3: TGCGCCAGCAGCCAAGAGGAGGTCCCTTATAATACGCAGTATTTT.

The chain is built from TRBV5-6 and TRBJ2-3; 10 positions agree with TRBD1. Germline loops: CDR1 SGHDT, CDR2 YYEEEE. V was pared by 4 bases and J by 1 base, with 3 bases of the junction left unmatched. This CDR3 is built from 15 residues. CDR3 region: CASSLDRGRTDTQYF. CDR3 DNA: TGTGCCAGCAGCCTAGACAGGGGGCGCACAGATACGCAGTATTTT.

V gene TRBV5-1 combines with J gene TRBJ2-3; D is undetermined. Trimming stripped 3 bases from V and 0 bases from J, with 8 bases between. The CDR3 runs to 14 residues. The germline V gene encodes CDR1 SGHRS and CDR2 YFSETQ. DNA for the CDR3: TGCGCCAGCAGCTGGGCAGGAAGCACAGATACGCAGTATTTT. It is translated as CASSWAGSTDTQYF.